These 6 T cell receptor beta chains were all obtained from the same sample, sequenced in a study of spatial heterogeneity in lung cancer. Time point given: blood at routine non-recurrence follow-up after resection. From tumor, nontumor lung or frozen PBMC, whole RNA was taken unsorted for sequencing. TCRdb analysed the 5' RACE reads with MiXCR anew, one entry per CDR3 protein. The data show around 110,000 distinct CDR3 sequences, more than 10% seen once. Sequencing was performed on PBMCs, taken at follow-up. These receptors originate from a male donor with early-stage non-small cell lung cancer.

The CDR3 nucleotides read TGTGCCAGCTCACTGAAACAGGGCAATGAGCAGTTCTTC. Translating it yields CASSLKQGNEQFF. The V gene is TRBV18, the J gene TRBJ2-1; D might be TRBD1 (6 bases). V was trimmed by 4 bases and J by 6 bases, leaving 10 bases between them. Germline-derived CDR1 and CDR2 are KGHSH and LQKENI. CDR3 length: 13 residues.

This clonotype was observed at least ten times. The rearrangement links TRBV5-1 to TRBJ1-2; 8 bases match TRBD1. Germline V CDR1 and CDR2: SGHRS, YFSETQ. CDR3 length equals 13 residues. The ends lost 5 bases at V and 4 bases at J; junction bases unmatched: 4. The CDR3 nucleotides are TGCGCCAGCAGTTCCGGACAGGGCTATGGCTACACCTTC. Its protein product is CASSSGQGYGYTF.

This clonotype was recorded a few times. CDR3 loop: CASSSHSNTGELFF. CDR3 DNA sequence: TGTGCCAGCAGTTCCCACTCGAACACCGGGGAGCTGTTTTTT. The V call is TRBV28, the J call TRBJ2-2; unclear D gene. Germline CDR1 is MDHEN and CDR2 is SYDVKM. CDR3 length: 14 amino acids. V lost 4 bases and J 0 bases, leaving 6 bases between the germline ends.

This clonotype was recorded many times. CDR3 sequence: CASSFSAGSTDTQYF. The DNA for the CDR3 is TGTGCCAGCAGCTTTTCTGCAGGGAGCACAGATACGCAGTATTTT. The chain combines TRBV5-5 with TRBJ2-3; possible D gene TRBD1, 5 bases. Germline V gene sequence: CDR1 SGHKS, CDR2 YYEKEE (reference sequence). V lost 2 bases, J lost 0 bases, and 10 bases lay in between. CDR3 size: 15 residues.

The chain employs TRBV12-3 or TRBV12-4 and TRBJ1-4; 9 bases map to TRBD1. The trim removed 4 bases at V and 3 bases at J, leaving 3 bases unmatched. This CDR3 has 15 amino acids. The CDR3 loop reads CASSWGQGSNEKLFF. The CDR3, as DNA: TGTGCCAGCAGTTGGGGACAGGGATCTAATGAAAAACTGTTTTTT.

The table lists this clonotype with many counts. The chain uses TRBV12-3 or TRBV12-4 and TRBJ1-1; D is uncertain. Trimming shortened V by 1 base and J by 1 base, and 4 bases separated the two germline ends. This CDR3 comprises 13 residues. The CDR3, as DNA: TGTGCCAGCAGTTTAGTAGGGAACACTGAAGCTTTCTTT. Protein: CASSLVGNTEAFF.